This T cell receptor (beta chain) came from a study of shared clonotypes between healthy human individuals. Study conclusions and caveats: Shared across a few donors were roughly 5% of the naive CD4 clonotypes. Larger estimated richness was generally seen in naive subsets than in memory subsets.

In the original processing: As immunoSEQ supplied junction-only sequences (without quality scores), filtering differed. This table comes from immunoSEQ multiplex PCR, and its TCRdb copy is limited to in-frame clones, with some not included. V, J and clone size are those of that table, while D and trimming were read from the DNA. The sample carries 2.3 million or so clones, approximately 93% recorded once. Germline CDR1 and CDR2: MNHNS and SASEGT. The CDR3 runs 14 residues. Trimming took off 7 bases at V and 4 bases at J, with 16 bases between the two ends. In regard to this clone: Its target is unknown.

V usage is TRBV6-1 and J usage is TRBJ1-1; the D is unclear. Specimen: naive CD4+ T cells from PBMCs. Subset described: CD45RA+ positively selected. This receptor was obtained from a man aged 18 to 35 in good health. Some clones in this sample may be carry-over from other donors' samples. The CDR3 DNA sequence: TGTGCCAGCAAGAGTAGGGAACGGGGCACTGAAGCTTTCTTT. Protein product: CASKSRERGTEAFF.